This T cell receptor (beta chain) was captured by sequencing in a study of blood T cell repertoires in COVID-19. In the study overall: Collection of acute and convalescent COVID-19 samples took place in the United States, Italy and Spain. From T cells, B-cell-depleted T cells, or PBMCs came the material, which was cDNA or gDNA.

Methods used by the authors: Nucleated cell number was recorded as an estimate derived from reference gene primer amplification. Assay: immunoSEQ multiplex PCR; the TCRdb copy retains only in-frame clones and omits some. Clone size and the V and J calls come from that table; the DNA yielded D and trimming. The data contain tens of thousands of clones, under 90% of them singletons. Trimming pared 4 bases from V and 8 bases from J, leaving 12 bases between. The germline gives CDR1 SGDLS, CDR2 YYNGEE. The CDR3 spans 13 residues. This clone was detected only a few times. The sequencing sample was made of peripheral blood. The clonotype originates from a woman between 70 and 85 years old with acute or convalescent COVID-19. The chain is built from TRBV9 and TRBJ1-4; D unresolved. The CDR3 here is CASSPRTREKLFF. The DNA of the CDR3 is TGTGCCAGCAGCCCTAGAACGAGGGAAAAACTGTTTTTT.